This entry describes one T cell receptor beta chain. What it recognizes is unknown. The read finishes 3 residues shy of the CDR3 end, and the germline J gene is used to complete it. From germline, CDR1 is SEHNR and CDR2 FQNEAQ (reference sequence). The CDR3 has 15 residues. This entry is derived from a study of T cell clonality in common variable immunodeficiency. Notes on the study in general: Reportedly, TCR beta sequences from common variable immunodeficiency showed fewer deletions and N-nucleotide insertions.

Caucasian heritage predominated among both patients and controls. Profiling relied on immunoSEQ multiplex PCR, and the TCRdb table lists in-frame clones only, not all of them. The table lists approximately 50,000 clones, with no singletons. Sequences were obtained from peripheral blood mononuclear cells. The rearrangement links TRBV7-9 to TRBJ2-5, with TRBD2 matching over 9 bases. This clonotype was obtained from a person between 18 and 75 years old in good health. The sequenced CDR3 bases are TGTGCCAGCAGCTCCCGGACTAGCGTCACAGATACC. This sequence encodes CASSSRTSVTDT. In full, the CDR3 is CASSSRTSVTDTQYF.